This T cell receptor beta chain was sequenced in a study of blood T cell repertoires in COVID-19. In this sample, this clone turned up once. The table came from immunoSEQ multiplex PCR; TCRdb's copy has only in-frame clones and leaves some out. This sample yields around 150,000 clones, of which more than 60% are seen a single time; approximately 9.4% belongs to the top ten. This TCR was sampled from a woman between 50 and 59 years old with active or convalescent COVID-19. The sequenced sample was peripheral blood.

The CDR3 nucleotides read TGTGCCACCTCTGCCGGGCTAGCGGGGTACAATGAGCAGTTCTTC. Translating it yields CATSAGLAGYNEQFF. The V call is TRBV24-1, the J call TRBJ2-1; 9 positions match TRBD2. There are 15 residues in the CDR3. Per the germline V gene, CDR1 is KGHDR and CDR2 is SFDVKD. With V trimmed by 9 bases and J by 4 bases, 9 bases remained unmatched.